The clone carrying this T cell receptor beta chain occurred many times. Antigen: not known. This specimen belongs to a study of T cells in Graves' hyperthyroidism and ophthalmopathy. Study-level points and caveats: Progression to ophthalmopathy was predicted a median of about six months early. From stable hyperthyroidism, ophthalmopathy was separated by a 13 V-J model.

Ophthalmopathy cases scored 3 or more on the Clinical Activity Score and 4 or more on NOSPECS grade, with duration below 3 months. Those patients with uncontrolled infection, other autoimmune disease, pregnancy or lactation were excluded. From RNA transcripts, TCR beta CDR3 regions were amplified. An initial round of RT-PCR targeting the TCR CDR3 relied on the HTBI primer set. Via MiXCR, TCRdb re-called the multiplex PCR reads, giving one row per CDR3 protein. This table holds around 620,000 distinct CDR3 sequences, approximately 15% found once. Specimen: blood. This sequence was found in a young woman with Graves' ophthalmopathy.

The CDR3 DNA is TGTGCCAGCAGTTTATTCTCCCCGACAAATCAGCCCCAGCATTTT. It specifies CASSLFSPTNQPQHF. The genes are TRBV28 and TRBJ1-5; D remains ambiguous. Trimming took off 1 base at V and 4 bases at J, with 11 bases between the two ends. From germline, CDR1 is MDHEN and CDR2 SYDVKM. The CDR3 sequence is 15 residues long.